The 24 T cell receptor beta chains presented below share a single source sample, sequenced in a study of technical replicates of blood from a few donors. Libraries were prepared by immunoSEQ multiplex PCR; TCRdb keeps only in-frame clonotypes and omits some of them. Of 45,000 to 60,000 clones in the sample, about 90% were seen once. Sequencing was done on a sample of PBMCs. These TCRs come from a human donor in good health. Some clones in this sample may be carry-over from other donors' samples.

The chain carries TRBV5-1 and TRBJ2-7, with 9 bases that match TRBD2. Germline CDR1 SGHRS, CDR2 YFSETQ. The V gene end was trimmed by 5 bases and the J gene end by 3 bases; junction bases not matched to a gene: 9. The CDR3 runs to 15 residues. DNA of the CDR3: TGCGCCAGCAGGCCAGCGGGGGGAGATTACTACGAGCAGTACTTC. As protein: CASRPAGGDYYEQYF.

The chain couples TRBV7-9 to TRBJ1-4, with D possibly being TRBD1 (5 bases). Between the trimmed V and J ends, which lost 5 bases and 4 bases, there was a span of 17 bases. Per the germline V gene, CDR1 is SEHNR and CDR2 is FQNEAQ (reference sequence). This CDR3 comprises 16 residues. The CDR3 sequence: CASSLGFGGGNEKLFF. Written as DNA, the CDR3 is TGTGCCAGCAGCCTCGGTTTCGGGGGTGGTAATGAAAAACTGTTTTTT.

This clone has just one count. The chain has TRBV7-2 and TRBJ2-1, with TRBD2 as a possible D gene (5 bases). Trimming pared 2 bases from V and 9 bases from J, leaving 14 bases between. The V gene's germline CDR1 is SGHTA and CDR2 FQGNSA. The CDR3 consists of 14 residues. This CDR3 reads CASSLRSSTREQFF. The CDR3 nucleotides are TGTGCCAGCAGCTTACGGTCTAGCACCCGTGAGCAGTTCTTC.

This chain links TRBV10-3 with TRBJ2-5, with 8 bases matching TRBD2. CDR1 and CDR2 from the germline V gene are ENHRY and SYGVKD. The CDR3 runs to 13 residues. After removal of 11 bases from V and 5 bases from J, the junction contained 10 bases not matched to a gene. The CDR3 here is CAVSRGGQETQYF. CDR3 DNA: TGTGCCGTATCCCGGGGGGGTCAGGAGACCCAGTACTTC.

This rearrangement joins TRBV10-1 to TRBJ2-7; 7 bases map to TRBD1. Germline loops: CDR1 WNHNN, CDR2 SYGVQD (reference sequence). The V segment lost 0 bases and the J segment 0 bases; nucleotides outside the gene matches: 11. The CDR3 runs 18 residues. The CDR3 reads CASSESEDRTQSSYEQYF. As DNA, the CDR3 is TGCGCCAGCAGTGAGTCAGAGGACAGGACCCAGAGCTCCTACGAGCAGTACTTC.

The CDR3 DNA follows: TGTGCCAGCAGGGGGGGGGACGGGACCTACGAGCAGTACTTC. It encodes CASRGGDGTYEQYF. The chain uses TRBV6-1 and TRBJ2-7, with 7 positions matching TRBD2. The V and J ends lost 6 bases and 2 bases, in that order; junction bases with no gene match: 7. Germline-derived CDR1 and CDR2 are MNHNS and SASEGT. This CDR3 spans 14 amino acids.

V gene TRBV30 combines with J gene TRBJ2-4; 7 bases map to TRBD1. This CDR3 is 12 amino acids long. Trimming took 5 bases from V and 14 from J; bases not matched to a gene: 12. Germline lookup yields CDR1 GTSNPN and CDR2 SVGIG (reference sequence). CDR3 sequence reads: CAWGFQGEVKYF. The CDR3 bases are TGTGCCTGGGGATTCCAGGGGGAAGTGAAGTACTTC.

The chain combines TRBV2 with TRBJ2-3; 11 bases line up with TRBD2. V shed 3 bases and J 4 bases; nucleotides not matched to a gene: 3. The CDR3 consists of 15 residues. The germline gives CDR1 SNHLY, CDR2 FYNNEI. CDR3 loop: CASSDSGGAADTQYF. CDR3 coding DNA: TGTGCCAGCAGTGATAGCGGGGGGGCCGCAGATACGCAGTATTTT.

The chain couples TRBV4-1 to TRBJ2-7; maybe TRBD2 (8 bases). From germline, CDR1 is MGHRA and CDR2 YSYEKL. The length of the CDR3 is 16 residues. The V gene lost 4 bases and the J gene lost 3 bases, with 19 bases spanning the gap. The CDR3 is CASSLGGGGTLYEQYF. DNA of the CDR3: TGCGCCAGCAGCCTAGGGGGCGGGGGGACCCTCTACGAGCAGTACTTC.

The DNA for the CDR3 is TGTGCCAGCAGCTTAGGGAATAACAGGGTTAATGAGCAGTTCTTC. Translated: CASSLGNNRVNEQFF. The chain carries TRBV11-3 and TRBJ2-1, with D maybe TRBD1 (6 bases). V lost 1 base to trimming and J lost 7 bases, with 14 bases between them. CDR1 is SGHNT, CDR2 YENEEA, per germline. The CDR3 runs to 15 residues.

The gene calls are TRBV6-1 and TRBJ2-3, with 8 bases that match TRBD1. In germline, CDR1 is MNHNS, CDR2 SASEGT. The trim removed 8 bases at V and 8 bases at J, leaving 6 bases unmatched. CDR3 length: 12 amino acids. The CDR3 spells CASLRGHLTQYF. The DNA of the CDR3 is TGTGCCAGCCTCAGGGGGCACCTTACGCAGTATTTT.

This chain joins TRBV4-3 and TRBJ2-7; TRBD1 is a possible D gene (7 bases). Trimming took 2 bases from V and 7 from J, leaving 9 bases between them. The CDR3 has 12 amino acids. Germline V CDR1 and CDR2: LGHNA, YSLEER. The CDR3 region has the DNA TGCGCCAGCAGCCAACCAGGGGGGGAGCAGTACTTC. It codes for CASSQPGGEQYF.

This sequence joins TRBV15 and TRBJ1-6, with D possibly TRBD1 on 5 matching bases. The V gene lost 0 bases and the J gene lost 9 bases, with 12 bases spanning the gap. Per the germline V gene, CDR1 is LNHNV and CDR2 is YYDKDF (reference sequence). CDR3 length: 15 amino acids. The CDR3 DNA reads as TGTGCCACCAGCAGAGATGGGGGGAGTACTTCACCCCTCCACTTT. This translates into CATSRDGGSTSPLHF.

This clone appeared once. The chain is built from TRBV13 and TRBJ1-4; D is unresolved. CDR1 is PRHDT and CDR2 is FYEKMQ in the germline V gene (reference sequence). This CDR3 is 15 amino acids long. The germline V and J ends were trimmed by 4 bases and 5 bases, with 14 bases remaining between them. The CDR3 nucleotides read TGTGCCAGCAGCTCCCGACGGAGGTTGAATGAAAAACTGTTTTTT. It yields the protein CASSSRRRLNEKLFF.

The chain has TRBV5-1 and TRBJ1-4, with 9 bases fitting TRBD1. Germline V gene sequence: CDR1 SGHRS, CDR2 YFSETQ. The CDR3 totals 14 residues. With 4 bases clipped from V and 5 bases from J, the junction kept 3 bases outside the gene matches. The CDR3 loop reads CASSPGTGNEKLFF. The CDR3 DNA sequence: TGCGCCAGCAGCCCCGGGACAGGGAATGAAAAACTGTTTTTT.

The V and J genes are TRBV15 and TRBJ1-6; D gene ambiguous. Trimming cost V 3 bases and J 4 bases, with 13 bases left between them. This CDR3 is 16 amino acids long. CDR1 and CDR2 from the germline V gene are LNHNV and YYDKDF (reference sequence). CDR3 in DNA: TGTGCCACCAGCAGGGGTGAAGGGAGGTATAATTCACCCCTCCACTTT. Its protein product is CATSRGEGRYNSPLHF.

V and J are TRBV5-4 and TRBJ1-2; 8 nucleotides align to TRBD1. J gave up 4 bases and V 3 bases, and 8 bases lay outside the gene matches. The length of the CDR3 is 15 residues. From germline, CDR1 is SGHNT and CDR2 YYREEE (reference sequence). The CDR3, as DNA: TGTGCCAGCAGCTGGACAGGGCCCCCCTCCTATGGCTACACCTTC. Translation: CASSWTGPPSYGYTF.

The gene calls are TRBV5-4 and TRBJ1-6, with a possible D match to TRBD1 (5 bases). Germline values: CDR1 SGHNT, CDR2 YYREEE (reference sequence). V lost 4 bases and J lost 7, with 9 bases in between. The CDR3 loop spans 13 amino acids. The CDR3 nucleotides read TGTGCCAGCAGCAGGGGTTGGAATTCACCCCTCCACTTT. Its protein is CASSRGWNSPLHF.

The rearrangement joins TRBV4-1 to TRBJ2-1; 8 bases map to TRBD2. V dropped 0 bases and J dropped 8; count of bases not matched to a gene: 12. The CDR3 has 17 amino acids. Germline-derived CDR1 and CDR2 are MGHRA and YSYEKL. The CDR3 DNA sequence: TGCGCCAGCAGCCAAGAAGGGACGGGAGGGCCTTTGGATGAGCAGTTCTTC. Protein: CASSQEGTGGPLDEQFF.

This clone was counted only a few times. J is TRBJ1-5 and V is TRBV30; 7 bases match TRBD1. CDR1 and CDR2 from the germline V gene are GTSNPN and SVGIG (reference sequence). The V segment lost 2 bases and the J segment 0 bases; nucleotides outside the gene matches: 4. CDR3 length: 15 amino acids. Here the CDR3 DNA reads TGTGCCTGGAGTCCTGGACAGGCTAGCAATCAGCCCCAGCATTTT. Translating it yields CAWSPGQASNQPQHF.

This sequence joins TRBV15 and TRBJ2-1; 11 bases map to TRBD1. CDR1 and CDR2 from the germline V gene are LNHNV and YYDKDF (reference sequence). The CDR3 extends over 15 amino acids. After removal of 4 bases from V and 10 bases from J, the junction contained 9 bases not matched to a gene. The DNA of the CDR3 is TGTGCCACCAGCATAGGACAGGGGGCCGCAACGGAGCAGTTCTTC. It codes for CATSIGQGAATEQFF.

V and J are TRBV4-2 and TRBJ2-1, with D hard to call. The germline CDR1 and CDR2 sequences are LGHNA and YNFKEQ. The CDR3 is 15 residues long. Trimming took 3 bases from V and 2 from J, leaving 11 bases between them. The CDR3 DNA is TGTGCCAGCAGCCAGTTAGACTCGACCTACAATGAGCAGTTCTTC. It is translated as CASSQLDSTYNEQFF.

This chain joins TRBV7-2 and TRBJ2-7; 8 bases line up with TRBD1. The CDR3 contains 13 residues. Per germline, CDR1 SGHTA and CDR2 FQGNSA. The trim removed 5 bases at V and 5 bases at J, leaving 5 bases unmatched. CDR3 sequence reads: CASSRNRGDEQYF. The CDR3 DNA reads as TGTGCCAGCAGCCGAAACAGGGGGGACGAGCAGTACTTC. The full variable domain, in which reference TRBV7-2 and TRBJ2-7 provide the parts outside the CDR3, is GAGVSQSPSNKVTEKGKDVELRCDPISGHTALYWYRQSLGQGLEFLIYFQGNSAPDKSGLPSDRFSAERTGGSVSTLTIQRTQQEDSAVYLCASSRNRGDEQYFGPGTRLTVT.

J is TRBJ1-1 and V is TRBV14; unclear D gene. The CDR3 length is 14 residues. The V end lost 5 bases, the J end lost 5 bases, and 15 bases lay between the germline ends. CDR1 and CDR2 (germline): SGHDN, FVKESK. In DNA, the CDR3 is TGTGCCAGCAGCTTGGCACCGGGGTGGACTGAAGCTTTCTTT. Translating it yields CASSLAPGWTEAFF.